Below, 24 T cell receptor beta chains from the same sample are listed, as sequenced in a study of vaccination and CD4 T cells after COVID-19. TCRdb ran MiXCR on the PCR reads and lists one entry per CDR3 protein. The sample yields 35,000 to 45,000 distinct CDR3 sequences, around 39% seen once. The time point: late sampling 161 to 241 days after vaccination in three convalescent patients. Sample: CD4+ T cells from blood, taken about 7 months after SARS-CoV-2 vaccination. These TCRs come from a human donor who had recovered from COVID-19.

The CDR3, as DNA: TGTGCCAGCAGTTTATCCCCGGGAGTGTCCTACGAGCAGTACTTC. Translating gives CASSLSPGVSYEQYF. V is TRBV28 and J is TRBJ2-7; D is perhaps TRBD2 (6 bases). The germline CDR1 and CDR2 sequences are MDHEN and SYDVKM. Deletions cut 1 base from V and 1 base from J, with 11 bases between. The CDR3 extends over 15 amino acids.

In its sample, this clonotype was seen a few times. This sequence joins TRBV20-1 and TRBJ2-3, with TRBD2 matching 11 bases. The V gene's germline CDR1 is DFQATT and CDR2 SNEGSKA (reference sequence). After removal of 6 bases from V and 4 bases from J, the junction contained 6 bases not matched to a gene. The CDR3 totals 14 residues. The CDR3 nucleotides read TGCAGTGCCCCAACTAGCGGGAGCGCAGATACGCAGTATTTT. This gives the protein CSAPTSGSADTQYF.

The rearrangement links TRBV20-1 to TRBJ2-4, with D possibly matching TRBD1 (6 bases). The germline V and J ends were trimmed by 3 bases and 2 bases, with 14 bases remaining between them. The CDR3 consists of 15 residues. Germline V gene lookup returns CDR1 DFQATT and CDR2 SNEGSKA (reference sequence). The CDR3 DNA reads as TGCAGTGCTAGTCTCCAGGGGATGTCCAAAAACATTCAGTACTTC. It encodes CSASLQGMSKNIQYF.

The rearrangement links TRBV18 to TRBJ1-1; 7 nucleotides line up with TRBD1. This CDR3 has 16 amino acids. The V and J ends lost 3 bases and 0 bases, in that order; junction bases with no gene match: 7. Per the germline V gene, CDR1 is KGHSH and CDR2 is LQKENI. The CDR3: CASSPSTGTLNTEAFF. The CDR3, as DNA: TGTGCCAGCTCACCTTCGACAGGGACCTTGAACACTGAAGCTTTCTTT.

The chain couples TRBV7-2 to TRBJ2-5, with TRBD1 matching over 10 bases. This CDR3 comprises 14 residues. V shed 5 bases, J shed 6 bases, and the junction held 6 bases outside the gene matches. Germline V gene data show CDR1 as SGHTA and CDR2 as FQGNSA. CDR3 loop: CASSPRGQGKTQYF. As DNA, the CDR3 is TGTGCCAGCAGCCCGCGGGGACAGGGGAAGACCCAGTACTTC. The full variable domain, its missing parts supplied by reference TRBV7-2 and TRBJ2-5, is GAGVSQSPSNKVTEKGKDVELRCDPISGHTALYWYRQSLGQGLEFLIYFQGNSAPDKSGLPSDRFSAERTGGSVSTLTIQRTQQEDSAVYLCASSPRGQGKTQYFGPGTRLLVL.

This clonotype came up a few times. V gene TRBV2 combines with J gene TRBJ2-3, with 10 bases fitting TRBD2. Trimming removed 5 bases from V and 6 bases from J; junction bases left unmatched: 2. Germline CDR1 SNHLY, CDR2 FYNNEI. The CDR3 is made up of 13 amino acids. CDR3 sequence reads: CASSRLAGDTQYF. The CDR3 DNA follows: TGTGCCAGCAGTCGACTAGCGGGCGATACGCAGTATTTT.

This clonotype was seen only a few times. The V gene is TRBV6-1, the J gene TRBJ2-7, with a possible D match to TRBD2 (6 bases). Looked up from germline, CDR1 is MNHNS and CDR2 is SASEGT. Trimming removed 5 bases at V and 6 bases at J, with 23 bases between. CDR3 length equals 16 residues. DNA of the CDR3: TGTGCCAGCAGTAAAACCGGGACTGCGGGGCTCGGCGAGCAGTACTTC. It yields the protein CASSKTGTAGLGEQYF.

The rearrangement links TRBV6-5 to TRBJ2-7; D is ambiguous. This CDR3 region has 12 residues. Germline loops: CDR1 MNHEY, CDR2 SVGAGI. The V end was cut by 2 bases, the J end by 5 bases, with 7 bases between. The CDR3 loop is CASSYGAHEQYF. CDR3 coding DNA: TGTGCCAGCAGTTACGGAGCCCACGAGCAGTACTTC.

This clonotype was found a few times. V gene TRBV20-1 combines with J gene TRBJ1-4; D is unresolved. From germline, CDR1 is DFQATT and CDR2 SNEGSKA (reference sequence). This CDR3 has 11 residues. V was clipped by 0 bases and J by 9 bases, with 5 bases between them. CDR3 in amino acids: CSARDAQKLFF. DNA for the CDR3: TGCAGTGCTAGAGACGCCCAAAAACTGTTTTTT.

A few counts support this clonotype. The rearrangement links TRBV27 to TRBJ2-7; 7 positions agree with TRBD1. CDR1 is MNHEY and CDR2 is SMNVEV in the germline V gene (reference sequence). Trimming took 6 bases from V and 4 from J; bases not matched to a gene: 9. The CDR3 is made up of 14 amino acids. The CDR3 sequence: CASREVGGGYEQYF. CDR3 coding DNA: TGTGCCAGCAGAGAGGTAGGGGGCGGATACGAGCAGTACTTC.

This clonotype was seen more than once but under ten times. The chain combines TRBV7-9 with TRBJ2-1; no clear D. CDR1 is SEHNR, CDR2 FQNEAQ, per germline (reference sequence). V was shortened by 2 bases and J by 10 bases, with 15 bases between the two germline ends. This CDR3 spans 14 amino acids. CDR3 DNA: TGTGCCAGCAGCTTAATCGGTCGCTCGCTAGAGCAGTTCTTC. Translating gives CASSLIGRSLEQFF.

The chain is built from TRBV19 and TRBJ2-2, with D possibly matching TRBD1 (6 bases). CDR3 length: 13 residues. V shed 4 bases and J shed 6 bases, with 9 bases lying between them. CDR1 LNHDA and CDR2 SQIVND come from the germline V gene (reference sequence). In DNA, the CDR3 is TGTGCCAGTAGTACCCCAGGGGCCGGGGAGCTGTTTTTT. It yields the protein CASSTPGAGELFF.

The chain couples TRBV6-2 or TRBV6-3 to TRBJ1-1; weak D call: TRBD1 (5 bases). V lost 5 bases to trimming and J lost 0 bases, with 13 bases between them. CDR1 MNHEY and CDR2 SVGEGT come from the germline V gene. The CDR3 is 15 residues long. CDR3 sequence reads: CASSRPQGMNTEAFF. CDR3 bases: TGTGCCAGCAGTCGCCCCCAGGGCATGAACACTGAAGCTTTCTTT.

The genes are TRBV6-5 and TRBJ2-7; 11 nucleotides agree with TRBD2. Germline V gene sequence: CDR1 MNHEY, CDR2 SVGAGI. The ends lost 0 bases at V and 2 bases at J; junction bases unmatched: 9. CDR3 size: 18 residues. CDR3 coding DNA: TGTGCCAGCAGTTACTCCTCAGGGTTAGCGGGAGGGGCCTACGAGCAGTACTTC. Translating gives CASSYSSGLAGGAYEQYF.

This clonotype was counted a single time. The rearrangement joins TRBV6-2 or TRBV6-3 to TRBJ1-1; D perhaps matches TRBD1 (6 bases). CDR1 is MNHEY, CDR2 SVGEGT, per germline. With 6 bases removed from V and 5 bases from J, the gap between germline ends came to 13 bases. The CDR3 consists of 13 residues. CDR3 coding DNA: TGTGCCAGCAGACCAGGGGCTGGTACTGAAGCTTTCTTT. This translates into CASRPGAGTEAFF.

This clonotype occurred a few times. The chain links TRBV7-9 to TRBJ2-1; the D gene is possibly TRBD1 (6 bases). Germline CDR1 SEHNR, CDR2 FQNEAQ (reference sequence). This CDR3 is built from 16 residues. The germline V and J ends were trimmed by 8 bases and 4 bases, with 21 bases remaining between them. The CDR3, as DNA: TGTGCCAGCGAGGGGGTTCGGGTAATCCCATACAATGAGCAGTTCTTC. Translated: CASEGVRVIPYNEQFF.

This clonotype was counted a few times. This chain joins TRBV19 and TRBJ2-3; 12 bases fit TRBD2. Per germline, CDR1 LNHDA and CDR2 SQIVND (reference sequence). V lost 6 bases to trimming and J lost 6 bases; unmatched junction nucleotides: 4. CDR3 length: 14 residues. CDR3 amino acids: CASRTSGRGDTQYF. CDR3 nucleotide sequence: TGTGCCAGTAGGACTAGCGGGAGAGGGGATACGCAGTATTTT. Drawing the rest from reference TRBV19 and TRBJ2-3, the complete variable domain is DGGITQSPKYLFRKEGQNVTLSCEQNLNHDAMYWYRQDPGQGLRLIYYSQIVNDFQKGDIAEGYSVSREKKESFPLTVTSAQKNPTAFYLCASRTSGRGDTQYFGPGTRLTVL.

The chain couples TRBV10-2 to TRBJ2-3; the match to TRBD2 covers 7 bases. This CDR3 comprises 13 residues. Germline assignment: CDR1 WSHSY and CDR2 SAAADI. V lost 9 bases, J lost 3 bases, and 6 bases stayed unmatched. CDR3 sequence reads: CASNSGVTDTQYF. CDR3 nucleotide sequence: TGCGCCAGTAACAGCGGGGTGACAGATACGCAGTATTTT.

This clonotype is medium-sized (0.01 to 0.1%). V gene TRBV6-1 combines with J gene TRBJ1-1; D possibly corresponds to TRBD1 (6 bases). Deletions cut 5 bases from V and 5 bases from J, with 21 bases between. The CDR3 is made up of 16 amino acids. Germline assignment: CDR1 MNHNS and CDR2 SASEGT. The CDR3 loop reads CASSSAAGAGGTEAFF. CDR3 bases: TGTGCCAGCAGTAGTGCAGCGGGGGCGGGAGGGACTGAAGCTTTCTTT.

This clonotype has just a few counts. The chain is built from TRBV28 and TRBJ2-7; no firm D call. V was clipped by 4 bases and J by 3 bases, with 4 bases between them. The CDR3 covers 11 residues. Germline lookup yields CDR1 MDHEN and CDR2 SYDVKM. The CDR3 loop is CASSWSYEQYF. The CDR3 DNA sequence: TGTGCCAGCAGTTGGAGCTACGAGCAGTACTTC.

The DNA for the CDR3 is TGTGCCAGCAGTTTACTACCGGGACAGGGCTTAAGTGAGCAGTTCTTC. Residues: CASSLLPGQGLSEQFF. V is TRBV28 and J is TRBJ2-1; TRBD1 matches at 9 bases. J was trimmed by 9 bases and V by 2 bases; bases with no gene match: 11. The V gene's germline CDR1 is MDHEN and CDR2 SYDVKM. The CDR3 sequence is 16 residues long.

This clonotype appeared once. The rearrangement uses TRBV10-3 and TRBJ2-7, with TRBD1 identical over 8 bases. The trim removed 6 bases at V and 1 base at J, leaving 5 bases unmatched. The CDR3 sequence is 14 residues long. Germline V gives CDR1 ENHRY, CDR2 SYGVKD. CDR3 loop: CAISDRDRSYEQYF. DNA of the CDR3: TGTGCCATCAGCGACCGGGACAGGTCCTACGAGCAGTACTTC.

This clonotype was counted between two and nine times. The rearrangement links TRBV7-2 to TRBJ2-7, with no clear D. CDR3 length equals 15 residues. V lost 0 bases and J 0 bases, leaving 9 bases between the germline ends. CDR1 is SGHTA and CDR2 is FQGNSA in the germline V gene. The CDR3 loop reads CASSLAQASSYEQYF. CDR3 DNA sequence: TGTGCCAGCAGCTTAGCCCAGGCGAGCTCCTACGAGCAGTACTTC.

The V gene is TRBV5-8, the J gene TRBJ1-5; D unclear. The CDR3 contains 12 residues. Germline CDR1 reads SGHTS; CDR2 reads YDEGEE. V lost 2 bases to trimming and J lost 9 bases, with 9 bases between them. The CDR3 DNA follows: TGTGCCAGCAGCTTTGGCGGATGGCCCCAGCATTTT. As protein: CASSFGGWPQHF.